Listed below are T cell receptor beta chains from one sample, sequenced in a study of quantifying T cell responses using KT2 cells. TCRdb reprocessed the UMI-ligation and nested PCR reads via MiXCR and lists one record per CDR3 protein. The sample holds 52,000 or so distinct CDR3 sequences; around 12% are singletons and the top ten take around a tenth. Sample: PBMCs spiked with cells of the T cell clone KT2. The origin of the receptors is a human donor. The CDR3 runs from the conserved cysteine through the conserved F or W. D genes are given only for firm matches. Only some rows state a clone size, as once, few, many or a class for expanded clones.

CASSSGGGPNEQYF	TGTGCCAGCTCATCGGGAGGAGGACCCAACGAGCAGTACTTC	-	TRBV18	TRBJ2-7	TRBD2
CASSQDERDITDTQYF	TGTGCCAGCAGCCAAGATGAGCGGGACATCACAGATACGCAGTATTTT	few	TRBV4-2	TRBJ2-3	-
CATLAEQFF	TGTGCCACCTTGGCAGAGCAGTTCTTC	-	TRBV6-4	TRBJ2-1	-
CASSLGLAGVTF	TGTGCCAGCAGCTTAGGTCTAGCGGGCGTCACTTTT	few	TRBV7-3	TRBJ2-3	TRBD2
CASSLFQGAGVGHGYTF	TGTGCCAGCAGTTTATTTCAGGGGGCAGGAGTGGGGCATGGCTACACCTTC	-	TRBV28	TRBJ1-2	TRBD1
CASSLVGVGTDTQYF	TGTGCCAGCAGCTTGGTGGGAGTTGGGACAGATACGCAGTATTTT	-	TRBV5-6	TRBJ2-3	-
CASSTGPSYEQYF	TGTGCCAGCAGTACCGGGCCGAGCTACGAGCAGTACTTC	-	TRBV6-6	TRBJ2-7	-
CATSGSAGADTQYF	TGTGCCACCAGCGGCTCGGCCGGGGCAGATACGCAGTATTTT	few	TRBV15	TRBJ2-3	-
CASSLGQGWDLVYQETQYF	TGTGCCAGCAGCTTGGGACAGGGATGGGACCTCGTGTACCAAGAGACCCAGTACTTC	-	TRBV9	TRBJ2-5	TRBD1
CASSDTFSGRGYNEQFF	TGTGCCAGCAGCGACACATTCAGCGGGAGGGGTTATAATGAGCAGTTCTTC	few	TRBV2	TRBJ2-1	TRBD2
CSVEEGGDDTQYF	TGCAGCGTTGAAGAGGGTGGTGATGATACGCAGTATTTT	-	TRBV29-1	TRBJ2-3	-
CASSYAGLAVDTQYF	TGTGCCAGCAGCTACGCGGGACTAGCGGTCGATACGCAGTATTTT	many	TRBV7-2	TRBJ2-3	TRBD2
CSASGRNNEQFF	TGCAGTGCTAGTGGTCGAAACAATGAGCAGTTCTTC	few	TRBV20-1	TRBJ2-1	-
CASSLVRGGENIQYF	TGTGCCAGCAGCTTAGTACGGGGCGGGGAAAACATTCAGTACTTC	few	TRBV7-8	TRBJ2-4	-
CASSYAPGGELFF	TGTGCCAGCAGCTACGCCCCTGGCGGGGAGCTGTTTTTT	-	TRBV2	TRBJ2-2	-
CASSGTGVKAFF	TGTGCCAGCAGTGGGACGGGGGTAAAAGCTTTCTTT	-	TRBV2	TRBJ1-1	-
CSARSLDRDTEAFF	TGCAGTGCTAGATCCCTTGACAGGGACACTGAAGCTTTCTTT	many	TRBV20-1	TRBJ1-1	TRBD1
CASSLGPGLAGVGGELFF	TGTGCCAGCAGCTTAGGCCCGGGACTAGCGGGAGTTGGTGGGGAGCTGTTTTTT	-	TRBV7-6	TRBJ2-2	TRBD2
CASSFDGGGSYEQYF	TGCGCCAGCAGCTTCGACGGGGGGGGCTCCTACGAGCAGTACTTC	many	TRBV5-1	TRBJ2-7	TRBD2
CASRRYSDSGNTIYF	TGTGCCAGTCGACGGTATTCCGACTCTGGAAACACCATATATTTT	many	TRBV19	TRBJ1-3	-
CASSLDGGGTDTQYF	TGTGCCAGCAGCTTAGACGGCGGAGGCACAGATACGCAGTATTTT	-	TRBV7-2	TRBJ2-3	-
CASSWSGPSYGYTF	TGTGCCAGCAGTTGGTCAGGGCCGTCCTATGGCTACACCTTC	-	TRBV12-3/TRBV12-4	TRBJ1-2	-
CASSKAVVPKGQGSNQPQHF	TGTGCCAGCAGCAAGGCTGTCGTTCCGAAGGGACAGGGGAGCAATCAGCCCCAGCATTTT	-	TRBV21-1	TRBJ1-5	-
CASSYSRRGGLAGGSYNEQFF	TGTGCCAGCAGTTACTCGAGGCGCGGCGGACTAGCGGGAGGGTCCTACAATGAGCAGTTCTTC	-	TRBV6-5	TRBJ2-1	TRBD2
CASSQERVVNQPQHF	TGTGCCAGCAGCCAAGAAAGGGTTGTCAATCAGCCCCAGCATTTT	-	TRBV14	TRBJ1-5	-
CASRKAGPSTDTQYF	TGTGCCAGCAGAAAAGCGGGTCCCAGCACAGATACGCAGTATTTT	few	TRBV12-3/TRBV12-4	TRBJ2-3	-
CSVGISASYEQYF	TGCAGCGTTGGAATATCAGCCTCCTACGAGCAGTACTTC	many	TRBV29-1	TRBJ2-7	-
CASSLGGQETQYF	TGCGCCAGCAGCTTAGGGGGACAAGAGACCCAGTACTTC	few	TRBV5-1	TRBJ2-5	-
CSVAGTQRALTMSREQFF	TGCAGCGTGGCCGGGACTCAACGCGCCTTGACAATGAGCAGGGAGCAGTTCTTC	-	TRBV29-1	TRBJ2-1	-
CASSLVPYEQYF	TGTGCCAGCAGCCTCGTGCCCTACGAGCAGTACTTC	many	TRBV3-1	TRBJ2-7	-
CASSYVDEQYF	TGTGCCAGCAGTTACGTGGACGAGCAGTACTTC	-	TRBV6-2/TRBV6-3	TRBJ2-7	-
CASSSRAGGSYNEQFF	TGTGCCAGCAGCTCCCGAGCGGGAGGCTCCTACAATGAGCAGTTCTTC	many	TRBV7-2	TRBJ2-1	TRBD2
CASSSSQTVTYEQYF	TGTGCCAGCAGCTCCTCCCAGACAGTAACCTACGAGCAGTACTTC	few	TRBV11-2	TRBJ2-7	-
CASSFDMAGHSYNEQFF	TGTGCCAGCAGCTTTGATATGGCGGGGCATTCCTACAATGAGCAGTTCTTC	few	TRBV12-3/TRBV12-4	TRBJ2-1	-
CASSLAPGPGQYF	TGTGCCAGCAGCTTAGCACCAGGGCCCGGGCAGTACTTC	-	TRBV7-9	TRBJ2-7	-
CATSRDRVSGQGASGANVLTF	TGTGCCACCAGCAGAGATCGGGTCTCGGGACAGGGGGCCTCTGGGGCCAACGTCCTGACTTTC	many	TRBV15	TRBJ2-6	TRBD1
CSVETGGTGNIQYF	TGCAGCGTTGAAACGGGGGGAACGGGAAACATTCAGTACTTC	few	TRBV29-1	TRBJ2-4	TRBD2
CASSLVGRGQRYNEQFF	TGTGCCAGCAGCTTAGTTGGTCGGGGACAGAGATACAATGAGCAGTTCTTC	-	TRBV7-8	TRBJ2-1	TRBD1
CASSLRTGKTEAFF	TGCGCCAGCAGCTTAAGGACAGGGAAGACTGAAGCTTTCTTT	few	TRBV5-1	TRBJ1-1	TRBD1
CASSLNPNTGELFF	TGTGCCAGCAGCTTAAACCCGAACACCGGGGAGCTGTTTTTT	many	TRBV7-3	TRBJ2-2	-
CSSRRGNHGELFF	TGCAGCTCCCGCCGGGGGAATCACGGGGAGCTGTTTTTT	many	TRBV20-1	TRBJ2-2	-
CASSLLSSGISWDTQYF	TGTGCCAGCAGCCTACTCTCTAGCGGGATAAGTTGGGATACGCAGTATTTT	-	TRBV7-2	TRBJ2-3	TRBD2
CASSQERLANTEAFF	TGCGCCAGCAGCCAAGAACGCTTAGCGAACACTGAAGCTTTCTTT	few	TRBV4-1	TRBJ1-1	-
CAISGETGGYTEAFF	TGTGCCATCAGTGGGGAGACAGGGGGCTACACTGAAGCTTTCTTT	-	TRBV10-3	TRBJ1-1	TRBD1
CASSPEGGASADTQYF	TGTGCCAGCAGCCCCGAGGGGGGGGCCTCGGCAGATACGCAGTATTTT	-	TRBV7-2	TRBJ2-3	-
CASSPLGGANVLTF	TGTGCTAGCAGCCCCCTGGGGGGGGCCAACGTCCTGACTTTC	-	TRBV7-7	TRBJ2-6	-
CASSTKRGPDTYGYTF	TGTGCCAGCAGCACAAAGAGGGGGCCAGACACCTATGGCTACACCTTC	few	TRBV3-1	TRBJ1-2	TRBD1
CSARDTERGRYNEQFF	TGCAGTGCTAGAGATACGGAGCGGGGTCGCTACAATGAGCAGTTCTTC	many	TRBV20-1	TRBJ2-1	TRBD2
CASSGLKRGGWGTQYF	TGTGCCAGCAGCGGTTTGAAGCGGGGGGGCTGGGGGACCCAGTACTTC	few	TRBV11-2	TRBJ2-5	TRBD2
CASSQDRGRTDTQYF	TGTGCCAGCAGCCAAGATCGGGGTAGGACAGATACGCAGTATTTT	-	TRBV4-2	TRBJ2-3	-
CSVGGETQYF	TGCAGCGTTGGCGGAGAGACCCAGTACTTC	many	TRBV29-1	TRBJ2-5	-
CASSVPRETQYF	TGTGCCAGCAGTGTACCTCGAGAGACCCAGTACTTC	-	TRBV12-3/TRBV12-4	TRBJ2-5	-
CASSREPGIQYF	TGTGCCAGCTCACGGGAGCCGGGCATTCAGTACTTC	-	TRBV6-2/TRBV6-3	TRBJ2-4	-